Here is one TCR beta chain with its context. This sample is drawn from a study of blood T cell repertoires in COVID-19. Looking at the study overall: Material from acute and convalescent COVID-19 was sourced from the United States, Italy and Spain.

The data were produced by immunoSEQ multiplex PCR, yet TCRdb's version contains in-frame clones alone and is incomplete. The sample holds some 210,000 clones, under 90% seen once. Sequenced: peripheral blood. This TCR derives from a man in his 60s who had recovered from COVID-19.

For the CDR3, the DNA is TGTGCCAGCAGCCCAGGGACAGGGAGTTTTGCTAATGAAAAACTGTTTTTT. It yields the protein CASSPGTGSFANEKLFF. This sequence joins TRBV5-4 and TRBJ1-4; 9 bases map to TRBD1. Germline-derived CDR1 and CDR2 are SGHNT and YYREEE (reference sequence). The junction had 10 bases not matched to a gene; V was cut back by 4 bases and J by 3 bases. This CDR3 region has 17 residues.